A selection of T cell receptor beta chains follows, all from one sample in a study of a mutant IDH1 vaccine in newly diagnosed glioma. Repertoires were generated with immunoSEQ multiplex PCR, while TCRdb's copy carries only in-frame clones and drops some. The sample records 50,000 to 85,000 clones, approximately 80% being singletons. No antigen has been assigned to these receptors. Here the sequenced sample was PBMCs, taken from a glioma patient whose treatment included an IDH1 peptide vaccine. These receptors all come from a man aged 18 to 35 with glioma. CDR3s include the opening cysteine and the closing phenylalanine or tryptophan. The order of the fields is V gene, CDR3 length, J gene, clone size, D gene, CDR3 protein, CDR3 DNA. The D gene is left open where the match is weak. Not every row has a clone size; where given, it reads once, few, many or a size class.

v_call: TRBV7-2; cdr3_length: 15; j_call: TRBJ2-7; clone_size: .; d_call: TRBD1; cdr3_aa: CASSPKRDRWEEQYF; cdr3_nt: TGTGCCAGCAGCCCCAAGAGGGACAGGTGGGAAGAGCAGTACTTC
v_call: TRBV7-9; cdr3_length: 17; j_call: TRBJ2-4; clone_size: .; d_call: .; cdr3_aa: CASSLAAAGTERNIQYF; cdr3_nt: TGTGCCAGCAGCTTAGCGGCTGCAGGGACCGAGAGAAACATTCAGTACTTC
v_call: TRBV27; cdr3_length: 13; j_call: TRBJ1-1; clone_size: .; d_call: .; cdr3_aa: CASSLGQNTEAFF; cdr3_nt: TGTGCCAGCAGTTTAGGACAAAACACTGAAGCTTTCTTT
v_call: TRBV25-1; cdr3_length: 17; j_call: TRBJ1-4; clone_size: .; d_call: .; cdr3_aa: CASSEQAVLATNEKLFF; cdr3_nt: TGTGCCAGCAGTGAACAAGCAGTTCTTGCAACTAATGAAAAACTGTTTTTT
v_call: TRBV11-2; cdr3_length: 13; j_call: TRBJ2-5; clone_size: .; d_call: .; cdr3_aa: CASSGTNSETQYF; cdr3_nt: TGTGCCAGCAGCGGGACGAACAGCGAGACCCAGTACTTC
v_call: TRBV4-3; cdr3_length: 15; j_call: TRBJ2-7; clone_size: .; d_call: .; cdr3_aa: CASSQDGGGSYEQYF; cdr3_nt: TGCGCCAGCAGCCAAGATGGTGGGGGTTCCTACGAGCAGTACTTC
v_call: TRBV5-1; cdr3_length: 17; j_call: TRBJ1-2; clone_size: .; d_call: .; cdr3_aa: CASSSGGGPIGAYGYTF; cdr3_nt: TGCGCCAGCAGCTCCGGCGGGGGGCCCATTGGCGCCTATGGCTACACCTTC
v_call: TRBV7-2; cdr3_length: 13; j_call: TRBJ1-1; clone_size: .; d_call: .; cdr3_aa: CASSSLRTTGPFF; cdr3_nt: TGTGCCAGCAGCTCCTTACGGACGACGGGACCTTTCTTT
v_call: TRBV12-5; cdr3_length: 15; j_call: TRBJ2-2; clone_size: .; d_call: TRBD1; cdr3_aa: CASGRGQGNTGELFF; cdr3_nt: TGTGCTAGTGGTCGGGGACAGGGGAACACCGGGGAGCTGTTTTTT
v_call: TRBV29-1; cdr3_length: 15; j_call: TRBJ2-6; clone_size: once; d_call: .; cdr3_aa: CSVRTLPGGANVLTF; cdr3_nt: TGCAGCGTTCGGACTCTCCCGGGGGGGGCCAACGTCCTGACTTTC
v_call: TRBV5-8; cdr3_length: 15; j_call: TRBJ2-7; clone_size: .; d_call: TRBD2; cdr3_aa: CASSHYLAGAYEQYF; cdr3_nt: TGTGCCAGCAGTCACTACCTAGCGGGGGCCTACGAGCAGTACTTC
v_call: TRBV29-1; cdr3_length: 12; j_call: TRBJ1-2; clone_size: once; d_call: .; cdr3_aa: CSVAGTRKGYTF; cdr3_nt: TGCAGCGTTGCGGGGACCCGCAAGGGCTACACCTTC
v_call: TRBV18; cdr3_length: 15; j_call: TRBJ1-1; clone_size: .; d_call: .; cdr3_aa: CASSSSRGRDTEAFF; cdr3_nt: TGTGCCAGCTCTAGTTCGAGGGGGAGGGACACTGAAGCTTTCTTT
v_call: TRBV6-5; cdr3_length: 15; j_call: TRBJ2-7; clone_size: .; d_call: TRBD2; cdr3_aa: CASSFSGRVWYEQYF; cdr3_nt: TGTGCCAGCAGTTTTAGCGGGAGGGTTTGGTACGAGCAGTACTTC
v_call: TRBV13; cdr3_length: 18; j_call: TRBJ2-3; clone_size: .; d_call: TRBD2; cdr3_aa: CASSQGLAGGPITDTQYF; cdr3_nt: TGTGCCAGCAGCCAGGGACTAGCGGGGGGGCCGATAACAGATACGCAGTATTTT
v_call: TRBV30; cdr3_length: 12; j_call: TRBJ1-2; clone_size: .; d_call: TRBD1; cdr3_aa: CAWTDRAYGYTF; cdr3_nt: TGTGCCTGGACAGACAGGGCCTATGGCTACACCTTC
v_call: TRBV5-1; cdr3_length: 15; j_call: TRBJ2-7; clone_size: .; d_call: TRBD1; cdr3_aa: CASSLDRVLSYEQYF; cdr3_nt: TGCGCCAGCAGCCTAGACAGGGTACTCTCCTACGAGCAGTACTTC